This T cell receptor (beta chain) was sequenced during a study of T cells in Graves' hyperthyroidism and ophthalmopathy. Notes on the study in general: Stable hyperthyroidism was separated from ophthalmopathy by a model based on 13 V-J features.

Of note for this clonotype: Its antigen is as yet unknown.

Subjects aged 18 to 65 presented with newly diagnosed hyperthyroidism of less than 2 months' duration. Those patients with uncontrolled infection, other autoimmune disease, pregnancy or lactation were excluded. TCR beta CDR3 region amplification was performed from RNA transcripts. First-round RT-PCR targeting the TCR CDR3 was performed with the HTBI primer set. TCRdb ran MiXCR on the multiplex PCR reads and lists one entry per CDR3 protein. Among about 610,000 distinct CDR3 sequences listed, 40% to 55% were seen once. The TCR originated in a woman between 18 and 29 years old with Graves' hyperthyroidism. The sample comprised peripheral blood or thyroid tissue (not recorded which).

CDR3 sequence reads: CASSATSATQYF. The CDR3 DNA reads TGTGCCAGCAGCGCCACGTCGGCGACCCAGTACTTC. The gene calls are TRBV7-9 and TRBJ2-5; D unclear. The CDR3 runs to 12 residues. With 5 bases removed from V and 7 bases from J, the gap between germline ends came to 11 bases. The germline gives CDR1 SEHNR, CDR2 FQNEAQ (reference sequence).